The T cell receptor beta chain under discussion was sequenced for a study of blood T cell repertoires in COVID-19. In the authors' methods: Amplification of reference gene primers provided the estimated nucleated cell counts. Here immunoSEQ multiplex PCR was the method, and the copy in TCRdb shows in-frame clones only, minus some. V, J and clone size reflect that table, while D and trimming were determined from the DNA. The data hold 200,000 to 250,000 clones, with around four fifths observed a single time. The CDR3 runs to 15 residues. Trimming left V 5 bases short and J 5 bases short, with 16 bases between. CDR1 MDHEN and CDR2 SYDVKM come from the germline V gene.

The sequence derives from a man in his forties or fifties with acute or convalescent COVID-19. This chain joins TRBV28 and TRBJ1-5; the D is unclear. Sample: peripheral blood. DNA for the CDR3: TGTGCCAGCAGTCCGCGGGGAGGGAGGTATCAGCCCCAGCATTTT. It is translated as CASSPRGGRYQPQHF.